This is a list of T cell receptor beta chains from one sample in a study of blood T cell repertoires in COVID-19. Here immunoSEQ multiplex PCR was the method, and the copy in TCRdb shows in-frame clones only, minus some. The table has about 24,000 clones, around 88% seen once. Sequenced input: peripheral blood. The source of these receptors is a human donor with active COVID-19. The donor label of this sample is uncertain. Both conserved end residues are part of each CDR3. Fields, in order: clone size, J gene, V gene, CDR3 protein. Expanded clones get a size class; other rows say once, few or many, or leave the size out.

. | TRBJ2-3 | TRBV27 | CASSLIGADTQYF
once | TRBJ2-5 | TRBV3-1/TRBV3-2 | CASSHDPTNPAGGWETQYF
. | TRBJ2-3 | TRBV19 | CASRGGLVGTDTQYF
. | TRBJ2-5 | TRBV19 | CASSGLAGGFQETQYF
. | TRBJ2-7 | TRBV9 | CASSVAPQGSYEQYF
. | TRBJ2-1 | TRBV11-2 | CASSLLQGGLGNEQFF
. | TRBJ1-5 | TRBV5-6 | CASSFRGIGQPQHF
. | TRBJ2-3 | TRBV3-1/TRBV3-2 | CASSQVGAGEVDTQYF
once | TRBJ2-5 | TRBV10-3 | CAHPTNGASVDASETQYF
. | TRBJ1-4 | TRBV9 | CASSLSLTGENEKLFF
. | TRBJ1-6 | TRBV7-2 | CASSLDFSWTSDSPLHF
. | TRBJ1-6 | TRBV3-1/TRBV3-2 | CASSQGKLTGRFGNSPLHF
. | TRBJ2-2 | TRBV7-8 | CASSPNPRGTGELFF
few | TRBJ2-1 | TRBV4-2 | CASSQDVAYNEQFF
. | TRBJ2-3 | TRBV6-5 | CASLQGVKDTQYF
. | TRBJ1-1 | TRBV14 | CASSAGMWADTEAFF
. | TRBJ2-3 | TRBV27 | CASSPRTRLAGGQGSPDTQYF
. | TRBJ1-2 | TRBV30 | CAWSGQGLSYTF
. | TRBJ2-3 | TRBV2 | CASSVGQGGTDTQYF
. | TRBJ1-5 | TRBV19 | CASSFRTGGAGQPQHF
. | TRBJ2-1 | TRBV24-1 | CATSGVSGGSNNEQFF
. | TRBJ2-5 | TRBV5-1 | CASSLDPSGETQYF
. | TRBJ2-2 | TRBV11-2 | CASSFGQGAYTGELFF
. | TRBJ2-5 | TRBV3-1/TRBV3-2 | CASSPGLAGGQETQYF
. | TRBJ2-7 | TRBV23-1 | CASSQSKDSAYEQYF
few | TRBJ1-2 | TRBV5-1 | CASSLGGGPLGYTF
. | TRBJ2-1 | TRBV24-1 | CATPTGQLYNEQFF
few | TRBJ1-5 | TRBV5-8 | CASASGGRSNQPQHF
. | TRBJ2-7 | TRBV11-2 | CASRPTGIHEQYF
few | TRBJ2-7 | TRBV5-1 | CASSGGTYEQYF
. | TRBJ2-1 | TRBV7-3 | CASSLLDRGRNEQFF
. | TRBJ2-3 | TRBV4-1 | CASSQAFSLGLAGSTQYF
. | TRBJ2-1 | TRBV13 | CASSTVLTVHPDNEQFF
. | TRBJ1-4 | TRBV5-1 | CASSLPGLEKLFF
. | TRBJ2-5 | TRBV6-6 | CASSYSGETQYF
. | TRBJ2-7 | TRBV11-1 | CASSLGTSGEQYF
. | TRBJ2-5 | TRBV7-3 | CASSLMGGVTVETQYF
. | TRBJ2-5 | TRBV5-1 | CASSLGQGMQETQYF
. | TRBJ1-4 | TRBV15 | CATSRSGTEEKLFF
. | TRBJ2-7 | TRBV6-2/TRBV6-3 | CASSYWRSSYEQYF
medium-sized | TRBJ2-1 | TRBV28 | CASRPAGAGGLTEQFF
. | TRBJ1-6 | TRBV30 | CAWSVRRTGNSPLHF
. | TRBJ2-7 | TRBV27 | CASSLSSGMTYEQYF
. | TRBJ2-1 | TRBV19 | CASSERDNEQFF
. | TRBJ2-5 | TRBV12-3/TRBV12-4 | CASSLWAQETQYF
. | TRBJ2-6 | TRBV28 | CASSSNRVFGANVLTF
. | TRBJ1-2 | TRBV5-1 | CASSLGGAGSGYTF